This record concerns one T cell receptor (beta chain) sequence. Germline is not matched at one junction end, which may reflect a read error. This entry is derived from a study of shared clonotypes between healthy human individuals. CDR3 length: 12 amino acids. The germline CDR1 and CDR2 sequences are SGHTA and FQGNSA. Repertoires were generated with immunoSEQ multiplex PCR, while TCRdb's copy carries only in-frame clones and drops some. The sample has 1,100,000 or so clones; around three quarters are singletons. Sequenced: memory CD4+ T cells from PBMCs. Subset here: CD45RA-negative fraction. This chain connects TRBV7-2 to TRBJ2-2; TRBD2 matches 7 bases. The clonotype originates from a man younger than 35 in good health. Some clones in this sample may be carry-over from other donors' samples. The CDR3 nucleotides are TGTGCCAGCAACTTAGCGGGCGGGGAGCTGTTTTTT. Its translation: CASNLAGGELFF.